This entry lists 21 T cell receptor beta chains sequenced from one sample in a study of blood T cell repertoires in COVID-19. Profiling relied on immunoSEQ multiplex PCR, and the TCRdb table lists in-frame clones only, not all of them. Among about 180,000 clones, approximately 80% were seen once, and the ten largest hold less than 2%. Sample: peripheral blood. These receptors all come from a human donor in a cohort sampled during active COVID-19.

This chain joins TRBV6-6 and TRBJ1-2, with D perhaps matching TRBD1 (6 bases). Germline CDR1 and CDR2: MNHNY and SVGAGI (reference sequence). The CDR3 has 13 residues. The ends were cut back, 5 bases at V and 7 bases at J, with 14 bases in the middle. For the CDR3, the DNA is TGTGCCAGCAGTAACAGGGAAGGTTCTGGCTACACCTTC. Protein product: CASSNREGSGYTF.

V and J are TRBV27 and TRBJ1-5; 7 bases are shared with TRBD1. CDR3 length equals 14 residues. The junction had 7 bases not matched to a gene; V was cut back by 6 bases and J by 5 bases. Looked up from germline, CDR1 is MNHEY and CDR2 is SMNVEV (reference sequence). CDR3 coding DNA: TGTGCCAGCAGACCGGGCAGGGGGGATCAGCCCCAGCATTTT. Translated: CASRPGRGDQPQHF.

The chain couples TRBV10-3 to TRBJ2-7; tentatively, D is TRBD2 (5 bases). V lost 2 bases, J lost 9 bases, and 8 bases lay in between. The CDR3 runs 11 residues. Germline assignment: CDR1 ENHRY and CDR2 SYGVKD. Written as DNA, the CDR3 is TGTGCCATCAGTGAGACGGAGGCGCAGTACTTC. Translated: CAISETEAQYF.

The rearrangement joins TRBV6-2 or TRBV6-3 to TRBJ2-5; TRBD2 aligns across 10 bases. Germline V CDR1 and CDR2: MNHEY, SVGEGT. The CDR3 extends over 14 amino acids. The V gene end was trimmed by 5 bases and the J gene end by 7 bases; junction bases not matched to a gene: 7. The DNA of the CDR3 is TGTGCCAGCAGTCGAGCGGGGGGGCTGGGGACCCAGTACTTC. As protein: CASSRAGGLGTQYF.

This chain connects TRBV24-1 to TRBJ2-7, with TRBD2 identical over 8 bases. The CDR3 consists of 14 residues. Germline CDR1 is KGHDR and CDR2 is SFDVKD. V gave up 4 bases and J gave up 3 bases; unmatched junction bases: 4. The CDR3 nucleotides read TGTGCCACCAGTGAGGCGGGGGGCCTCTACGAGCAGTACTTC. Its protein product is CATSEAGGLYEQYF.

The chain links TRBV5-1 to TRBJ2-5; maybe TRBD2 (5 bases). This CDR3 has 14 residues. Trimming pared 0 bases from V and 2 bases from J, leaving 8 bases between. Germline CDR1 reads SGHRS; CDR2 reads YFSETQ. The CDR3 DNA reads as TGCGCCAGCAGCTTGGGACGGGGACAAGAGACCCAGTACTTC. It encodes CASSLGRGQETQYF.

The chain's CDR3 is CASSPTGANTEAFF. DNA of the CDR3: TGTGCCAGCAGCCCGACAGGGGCGAACACTGAAGCTTTCTTT. The chain couples TRBV5-6 to TRBJ1-1; 8 positions match TRBD1. This CDR3 is 14 amino acids long. Trimming took 4 bases from V and 1 from J; bases not matched to a gene: 3. Germline CDR1 is SGHDT and CDR2 is YYEEEE. Full variable domain (missing parts from reference TRBV5-6 and TRBJ1-1): DAGVTQSPTHLIKTRGQQVTLRCSPKSGHDTVSWYQQALGQGPQFIFQYYEEEERQRGNFPDRFSGHQFPNYSSELNVNALLLGDSALYLCASSPTGANTEAFFGQGTRLTVV.

CDR3 loop: CASTPSRVGNQPQHF. The CDR3 DNA is TGTGCCAGTACCCCATCTCGGGTTGGGAATCAGCCCCAGCATTTT. The J gene is TRBJ1-5, the V gene TRBV19; no reliable D call. V was pared by 7 bases and J by 4 bases, with 17 bases between. This CDR3 contains 15 residues. Germline-derived CDR1 and CDR2 are LNHDA and SQIVND (reference sequence). Full variable domain (missing parts from reference TRBV19 and TRBJ1-5): DGGITQSPKYLFRKEGQNVTLSCEQNLNHDAMYWYRQDPGQGLRLIYYSQIVNDFQKGDIAEGYSVSREKKESFPLTVTSAQKNPTAFYLCASTPSRVGNQPQHFGDGTRLSIL.

The chain combines TRBV19 with TRBJ2-1, with 10 bases identical to TRBD2. The junction had 4 bases not matched to a gene; V was cut back by 5 bases and J by 3 bases. Per germline, CDR1 LNHDA and CDR2 SQIVND (reference sequence). This CDR3 comprises 15 residues. The CDR3 DNA is TGTGCCAGTAGTTCCGGACTAGCGGTCTACAATGAGCAGTTCTTC. Protein sequence: CASSSGLAVYNEQFF.

V and J are TRBV5-1 and TRBJ2-7, with 9 bases that match TRBD1. The CDR3 loop spans 16 amino acids. J was trimmed by 4 bases and V by 3 bases; bases with no gene match: 11. CDR1 is SGHRS and CDR2 is YFSETQ in the germline V gene. The CDR3 sequence: CASSSTGGGFRYEQYF. CDR3 DNA sequence: TGCGCCAGCAGCTCAACAGGGGGCGGTTTCAGGTACGAGCAGTACTTC. Looking up the rest from reference TRBV5-1 and TRBJ2-7 gives the full variable domain: KAGVTQTPRYLIKTRGQQVTLSCSPISGHRSVSWYQQTPGQGLQFLFEYFSETQRNKGNFPGRFSGRQFSNSRSEMNVSTLELGDSALYLCASSSTGGGFRYEQYFGPGTRLTVT.

The genes are TRBV7-2 and TRBJ1-2, with D possibly being TRBD1 (5 bases). Germline CDR1 and CDR2: SGHTA and FQGNSA. The V gene lost 1 base and the J gene lost 1 base, with 10 bases spanning the gap. This CDR3 is 15 amino acids long. This CDR3 is CASSLGEGDNYGYTF. The DNA for the CDR3 is TGTGCCAGCAGCTTAGGGGAAGGGGATAACTATGGCTACACCTTC.

The chain links TRBV11-1 to TRBJ2-7, with 9 bases aligning to TRBD1. The junction had 3 bases not matched to a gene; V was cut back by 1 base and J by 5 bases. CDR1 is SGHAT and CDR2 is FQDESV in the germline V gene (reference sequence). This CDR3 spans 14 amino acids. This chain's CDR3 is CASSLDRGPDEQYF. The CDR3 bases are TGTGCCAGCAGCTTAGACAGGGGGCCGGACGAGCAGTACTTC.

The chain recombines TRBV19 with TRBJ2-7; 10 nucleotides line up with TRBD1. CDR1 LNHDA and CDR2 SQIVND come from the germline V gene (reference sequence). The CDR3 length is 14 residues. V was clipped by 4 bases and J by 5 bases; unmatched bases: 5. CDR3 sequence: CASSNRQGADEQYF. Written as DNA, the CDR3 is TGTGCCAGTAGTAATCGACAGGGGGCCGACGAGCAGTACTTC.

This sequence joins TRBV29-1 and TRBJ2-5; TRBD1 matches at 9 bases. The J segment lost 5 bases and the V segment lost 4 bases, leaving 8 bases of the junction unmatched. Looked up from germline, CDR1 is SQVTM and CDR2 is ANQGSEA. The CDR3 spans 14 residues. The CDR3 region is CSVGDRATSETQYF. The CDR3 DNA reads TGCAGCGTTGGGGACAGGGCGACCAGTGAGACCCAGTACTTC.

This clone was seen only a few times. V usage is TRBV11-3 and J usage is TRBJ1-2; tentatively, D is TRBD1 (5 bases). The CDR3 is 13 residues long. V gave up 5 bases and J gave up 5 bases, with 12 bases separating them. Germline values: CDR1 SGHNT, CDR2 YENEEA. CDR3 coding DNA: TGTGCCAGCAGCCCCCGACAGAGTTATGGCTACACCTTC. As protein: CASSPRQSYGYTF.

This clone was counted a single time. This rearrangement joins TRBV30 to TRBJ1-2; D possibly corresponds to TRBD1 (5 bases). The V and J ends lost 4 bases and 7 bases respectively, with 13 bases between them. The CDR3 has 12 residues. The germline gives CDR1 GTSNPN, CDR2 SVGIG (reference sequence). The CDR3 sequence: CAWIKGYFGYTF. The CDR3 bases are TGTGCCTGGATAAAGGGGTACTTTGGCTACACCTTC. The complete variable domain, with remaining parts taken from reference TRBV30 and TRBJ1-2, reads SQTIHQWPATLVQPVGSPLSLECTVEGTSNPNLYWYRQAAGRGLQLLFYSVGIGQISSEVPQNLSASRPQDRQFILSSKKLLLSDSGFYLCAWIKGYFGYTFGSGTRLTVV.

The CDR3 region has the DNA TGTGCCATCAGCGGGACAGTGATCACCTACGAGCAGTACTTC. Residues: CAISGTVITYEQYF. The gene calls are TRBV10-3 and TRBJ2-7; 7 nucleotides line up with TRBD1. With 6 bases clipped from V and 2 bases from J, the junction kept 7 bases outside the gene matches. Per germline, CDR1 ENHRY and CDR2 SYGVKD. The CDR3 runs 14 residues.

The chain's CDR3 is CASNRDGQGTQYF. CDR3 bases: TGTGCCAGCAACCGGGACGGACAGGGGACCCAGTACTTC. The chain has TRBV12-3 or TRBV12-4 and TRBJ2-5, with 8 bases aligning to TRBD1. This CDR3 has 13 residues. V was pared by 7 bases and J by 7 bases, with 8 bases of the junction left unmatched.

Details on this clone: Additional DNA sequences in this sample encode the identical CDR3. This sequence joins TRBV6-1 and TRBJ1-2, with D uncertain. CDR3 length: 14 amino acids. Between the trimmed V and J ends, which lost 0 bases and 0 bases, there was a span of 5 bases. The germline gives CDR1 MNHNS, CDR2 SASEGT. As DNA, the CDR3 is TGTGCCAGCAGTGAAGCCGGGGCTAACTATGGCTACACCTTC. Protein: CASSEAGANYGYTF.

The chain has TRBV7-2 and TRBJ2-7; the match to TRBD1 covers 12 bases. Germline CDR1 and CDR2: SGHTA and FQGNSA. The CDR3 spans 13 residues. Trimming at V came to 5 bases and at J to 6 bases, leaving 2 bases not matched to a gene. CDR3: CASSRGQGAEQYF. The CDR3 DNA reads as TGTGCCAGCAGCCGGGGACAGGGGGCCGAGCAGTACTTC.

This clone has a count of ten or more. The chain has TRBV19 and TRBJ2-7; TRBD1 agrees at 11 bases. The V gene's germline CDR1 is LNHDA and CDR2 SQIVND (reference sequence). V gave up 3 bases and J gave up 2 bases; unmatched junction bases: 3. The CDR3 loop spans 15 amino acids. As DNA, the CDR3 is TGTGCCAGTAGTATCCCGGGACAGGGGGCCTACGAGCAGTACTTC. Its protein is CASSIPGQGAYEQYF.